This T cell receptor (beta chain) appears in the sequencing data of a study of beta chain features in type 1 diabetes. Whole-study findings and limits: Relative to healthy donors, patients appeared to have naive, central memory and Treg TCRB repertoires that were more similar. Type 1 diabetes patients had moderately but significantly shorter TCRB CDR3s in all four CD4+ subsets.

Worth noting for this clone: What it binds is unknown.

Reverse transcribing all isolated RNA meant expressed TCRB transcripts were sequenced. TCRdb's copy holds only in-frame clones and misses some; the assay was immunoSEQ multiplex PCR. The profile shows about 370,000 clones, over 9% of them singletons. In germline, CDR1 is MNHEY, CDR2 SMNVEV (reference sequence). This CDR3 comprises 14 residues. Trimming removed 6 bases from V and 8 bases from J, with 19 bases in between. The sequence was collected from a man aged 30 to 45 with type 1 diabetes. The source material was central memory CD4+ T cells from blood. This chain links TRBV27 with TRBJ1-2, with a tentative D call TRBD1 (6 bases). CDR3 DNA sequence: TGTGCCAGCAGCAATAAGGGAGGGGGTCGGGGCTACACCTTC. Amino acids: CASSNKGGGRGYTF.